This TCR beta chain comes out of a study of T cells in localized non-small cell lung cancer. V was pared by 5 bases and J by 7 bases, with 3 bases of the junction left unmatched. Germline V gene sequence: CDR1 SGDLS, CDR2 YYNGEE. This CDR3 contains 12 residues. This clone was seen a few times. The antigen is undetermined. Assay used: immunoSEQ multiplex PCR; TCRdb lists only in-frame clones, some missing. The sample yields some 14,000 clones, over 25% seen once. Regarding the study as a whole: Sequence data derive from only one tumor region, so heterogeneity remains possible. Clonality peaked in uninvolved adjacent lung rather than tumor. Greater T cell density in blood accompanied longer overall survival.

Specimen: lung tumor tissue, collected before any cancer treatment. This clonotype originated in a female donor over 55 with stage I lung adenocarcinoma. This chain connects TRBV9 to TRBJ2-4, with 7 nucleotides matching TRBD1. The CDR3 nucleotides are TGTGCCAGCAGAACAGGGGCGAACATTCAGTACTTC. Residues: CASRTGANIQYF. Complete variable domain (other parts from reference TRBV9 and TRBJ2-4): DSGVTQTPKHLITATGQRVTLRCSPRSGDLSVYWYQQSLDQGLQFLIQYYNGEERAKGNILERFSAQQFPDLHSELNLSSLELGDSALYFCASRTGANIQYFGAGTRLSVL.